This paragraph covers one T cell receptor beta chain sequence. The antigen remains unidentified. This sample is part of a study of graft-versus-host responses after intestinal transplantation. Study overall: Multivisceral, liver-intestinal, or isolated intestinal transplants were performed in recipients. Recipients were all induced with anti-thymocyte globulin, then given tacrolimus and steroids for 2 to 4 years. Study findings and constraints: Early HvG declines after transplant were associated with peak circulating GvH clone levels. The authors found GvH clones in recipient marrow, some appearing first in ileum or blood.

CDR1 is SNHLY and CDR2 is FYNNEI in the germline V gene. Trimming cost V 3 bases and J 0 bases, with 21 bases left between them. This CDR3 region has 19 residues. The table came from immunoSEQ multiplex PCR; TCRdb's copy has only in-frame clones and leaves some out. The sample includes tens of thousands of clones, 85% to 95% of them seen just once. The chain combines TRBV2 with TRBJ1-5; possible D gene TRBD1, 6 bases. This receptor was taken from a human donor who received an intestinal transplant. Source: unstimulated CD8+ T cells sorted from spleen or lymph node cells, taken before intestinal transplant. The CDR3 coding sequence is TGTGCCAGCAGTGACGGACCAGGGGCCTCGACCCGTAGCAATCAGCCCCAGCATTTT. Its protein product is CASSDGPGASTRSNQPQHF.